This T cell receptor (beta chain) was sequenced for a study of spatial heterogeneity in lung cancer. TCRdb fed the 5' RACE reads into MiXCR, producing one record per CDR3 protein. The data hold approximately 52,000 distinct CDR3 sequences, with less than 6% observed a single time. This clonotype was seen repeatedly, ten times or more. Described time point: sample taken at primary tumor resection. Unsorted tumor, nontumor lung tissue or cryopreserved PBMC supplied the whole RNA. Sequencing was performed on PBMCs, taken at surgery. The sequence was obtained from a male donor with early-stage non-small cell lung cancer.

The CDR3 here is CASSGTGRNTEAFF. CDR3 sequence (DNA): TGTGCCAGCAGTGGGACAGGGAGGAACACTGAAGCTTTCTTT. The chain links TRBV7-9 to TRBJ1-1, with TRBD1 identical over 9 bases. CDR1 SEHNR and CDR2 FQNEAQ come from the germline V gene (reference sequence). CDR3 size: 14 residues. After removal of 6 bases from V and 1 base from J, the junction contained 3 bases not matched to a gene.